This T cell receptor (beta chain) was captured in a study of blood T cell repertoires in COVID-19 (dated by TCRdb to about 2020). Broadly, across the study: Collaborator samples came from the United States, Italy and Spain and covered acute and convalescent phases of COVID-19. The prospective study material was composed of cDNA or gDNA derived from T cells, B-cell-depleted T cells, or PBMCs. A de-identified subject ID, COVID-19 status, age in years and sex were almost always included in the sample metadata. Where available, HLA class I and class II types were obtained from metadata supplied by the sample provider rather than from assay-based typing. The repertoires were released in a freely available public database meant as a resource for research on the immune response to SARS-CoV-2. The samples were drawn from two sources: the first 160 participants of the ongoing ImmuneRACE study, and approximately 1,300 subjects contributed by 6 global collaborators. The dataset comprised deeply sampled blood TCRbeta repertoires from subjects exposed to, actively infected with, or recovered from COVID-19. Summary of the overall study and its limitations: The quantity of clinical and demographic metadata differed by source and by participant and was supplied without curation.

For this clone: The antigen this receptor binds is unknown. No qualities accompany the bases; no much larger clone lies one base away.

Spanning cysteine to phenylalanine, the CDR3 consists of 14 amino acids. Only the CDR3 region is kept as DNA, spanning 42 bases read in frame from base 1. Trimming costs V 3 bases and J 1 base, and their ends lie 10 bases apart. Sequences SGDLS (CDR1) and YYNGEE (CDR2) are obtained from the germline V gene. TCRbeta CDR3 regions were amplified from genomic DNA using the immunoSEQ Assay, a bias-controlled multiplex PCR. Under the source paper's analysis protocol: Within the assay, amplification of reference gene primers was used to estimate how many nucleated cells each sample contained. Sequence reads were collapsed and filtered to measure the absolute abundance of every unique TCRbeta CDR3 rearrangement. For each sample, productive Simpson clonality was calculated as the square root of Simpson's diversity index across productive rearrangements. Entries here come from immuneACCESS through TCRdb and include only in-frame sequences with V and J called. Some clones fail to appear in such tables; in the studies checked, an unresolved V gene covers under half of the shortfall, and the cause of the remainder is unknown. V and J calls and clone size are copied from that table; D and trimming were computed from the DNA. Recorded for this sample are about 170,000 clones; approximately 89% of them occurred a single time. The ten largest clonotypes hold less than 3.5% of the sample.

Each collaborating institution followed its own protocols to collect whole blood in K2EDTA tubes. For TCRbeta analysis, collaborators shipped samples in one of three forms: frozen whole blood, isolated PBMCs, or DNA extracted from either of those sample types. The chain joins TRBV9 to TRBJ1-1; tentative D gene TRBD1, with 5 bases matching. The receptor's source is a man between 65 and 85 years old with acute or convalescent COVID-19. Specimen: peripheral blood. The CDR3 here reads CASSAQGENTEAFF. Read as DNA, the sequence is TGTGCCAGCAGCGCCCAGGGTGAGAACACTGAAGCTTTCTTT.